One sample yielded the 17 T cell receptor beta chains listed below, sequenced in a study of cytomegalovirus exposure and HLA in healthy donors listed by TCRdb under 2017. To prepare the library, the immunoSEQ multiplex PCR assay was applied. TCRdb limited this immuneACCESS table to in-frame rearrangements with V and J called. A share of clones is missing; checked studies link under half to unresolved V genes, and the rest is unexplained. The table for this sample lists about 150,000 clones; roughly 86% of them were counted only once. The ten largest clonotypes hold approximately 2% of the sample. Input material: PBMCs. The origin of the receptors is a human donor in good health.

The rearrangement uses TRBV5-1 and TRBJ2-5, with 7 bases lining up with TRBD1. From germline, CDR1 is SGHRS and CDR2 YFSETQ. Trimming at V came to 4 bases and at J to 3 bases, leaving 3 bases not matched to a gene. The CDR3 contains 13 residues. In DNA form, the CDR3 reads TGCGCCAGCAGCGGCGACAGGGAAGAGACCCAGTACTTC. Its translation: CASSGDREETQYF.

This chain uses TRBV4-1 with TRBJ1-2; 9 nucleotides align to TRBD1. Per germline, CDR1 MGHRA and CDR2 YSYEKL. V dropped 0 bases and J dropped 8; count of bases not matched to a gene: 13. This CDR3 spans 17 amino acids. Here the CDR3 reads CASSQERYNTGGGGYTF. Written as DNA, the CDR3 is TGCGCCAGCAGCCAAGAGAGATATAACACAGGGGGCGGGGGCTACACCTTC.

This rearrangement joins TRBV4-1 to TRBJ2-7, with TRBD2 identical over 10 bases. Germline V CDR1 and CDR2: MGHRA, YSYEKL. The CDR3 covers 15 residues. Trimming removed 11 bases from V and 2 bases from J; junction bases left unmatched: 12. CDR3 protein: CASGLSLAGTYEQYF. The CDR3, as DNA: TGCGCCTCCGGTCTGTCACTAGCGGGAACCTACGAGCAGTACTTC.

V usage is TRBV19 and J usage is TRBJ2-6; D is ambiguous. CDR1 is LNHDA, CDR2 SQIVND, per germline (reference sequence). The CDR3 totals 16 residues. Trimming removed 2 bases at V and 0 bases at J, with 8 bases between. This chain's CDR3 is CASSISGVSGANVLTF. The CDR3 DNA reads TGTGCCAGTAGTATATCAGGCGTCTCTGGGGCCAACGTCCTGACTTTC.

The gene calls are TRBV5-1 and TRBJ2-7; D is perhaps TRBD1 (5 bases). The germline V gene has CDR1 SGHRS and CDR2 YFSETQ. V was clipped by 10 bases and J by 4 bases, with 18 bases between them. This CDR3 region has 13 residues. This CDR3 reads CAFVSRDRYEQYF. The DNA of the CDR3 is TGCGCCTTTGTGTCCAGGGATAGGTACGAGCAGTACTTC.

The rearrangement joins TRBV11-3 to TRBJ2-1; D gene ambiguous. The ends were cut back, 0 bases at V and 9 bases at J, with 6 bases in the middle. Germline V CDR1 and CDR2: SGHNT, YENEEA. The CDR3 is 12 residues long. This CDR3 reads CASSLDMSEQFF. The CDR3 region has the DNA TGTGCCAGCAGCTTAGATATGTCTGAGCAGTTCTTC.

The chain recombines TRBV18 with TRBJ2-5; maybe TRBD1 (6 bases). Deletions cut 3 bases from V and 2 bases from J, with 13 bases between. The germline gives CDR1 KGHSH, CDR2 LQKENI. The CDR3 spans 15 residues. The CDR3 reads CASSPFTGFQETQYF. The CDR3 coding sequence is TGTGCCAGCTCACCGTTCACAGGGTTTCAAGAGACCCAGTACTTC. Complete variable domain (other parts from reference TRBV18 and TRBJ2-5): NAGVMQNPRHLVRRRGQEARLRCSPMKGHSHVYWYRQLPEEGLKFMVYLQKENIIDESGMPKERFSAEFPKEGPSILRIQQVVRGDSAAYFCASSPFTGFQETQYFGPGTRLLVL.

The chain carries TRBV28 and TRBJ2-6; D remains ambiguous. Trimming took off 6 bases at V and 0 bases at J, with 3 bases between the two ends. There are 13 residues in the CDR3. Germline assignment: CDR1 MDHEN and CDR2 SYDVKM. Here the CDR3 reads CASRLSGANVLTF. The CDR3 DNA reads TGTGCCAGCAGACTCTCTGGGGCCAACGTCCTGACTTTC.

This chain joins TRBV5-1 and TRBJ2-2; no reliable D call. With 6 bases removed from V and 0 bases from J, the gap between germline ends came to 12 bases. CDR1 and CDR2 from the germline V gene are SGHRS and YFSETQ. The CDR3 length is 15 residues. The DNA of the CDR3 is TGCGCCAGCACTCCCCTATCCGCGAACACCGGGGAGCTGTTTTTT. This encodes CASTPLSANTGELFF.

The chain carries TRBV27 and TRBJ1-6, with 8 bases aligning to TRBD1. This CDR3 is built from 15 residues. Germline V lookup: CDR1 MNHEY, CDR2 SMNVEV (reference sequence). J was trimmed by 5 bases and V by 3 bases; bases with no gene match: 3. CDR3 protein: CASSFLDRDNSPLHF. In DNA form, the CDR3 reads TGTGCCAGCAGTTTCCTGGACAGGGATAATTCACCCCTCCACTTT.

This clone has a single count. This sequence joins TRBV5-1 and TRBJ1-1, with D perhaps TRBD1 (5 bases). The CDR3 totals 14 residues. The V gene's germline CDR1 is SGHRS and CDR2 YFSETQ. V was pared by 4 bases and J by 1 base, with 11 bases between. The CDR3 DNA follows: TGCGCCAGCAGCAGCGGGACGGCGAACACTGAAGCTTTCTTT. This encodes CASSSGTANTEAFF.

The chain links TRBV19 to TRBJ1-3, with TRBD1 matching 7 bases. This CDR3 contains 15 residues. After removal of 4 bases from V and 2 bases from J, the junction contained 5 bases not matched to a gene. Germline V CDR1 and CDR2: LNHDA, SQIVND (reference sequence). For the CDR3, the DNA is TGTGCCAGTAGTACACAGGGGAGGACTGGAAACACCATATATTTT. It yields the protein CASSTQGRTGNTIYF.

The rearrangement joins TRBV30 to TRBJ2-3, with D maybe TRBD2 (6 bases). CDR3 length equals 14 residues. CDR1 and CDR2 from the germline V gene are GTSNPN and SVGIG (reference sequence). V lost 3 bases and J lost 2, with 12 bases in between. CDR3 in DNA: TGTGCCTGGAGGAGTAGCGGTTACACAGATACGCAGTATTTT. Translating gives CAWRSSGYTDTQYF.

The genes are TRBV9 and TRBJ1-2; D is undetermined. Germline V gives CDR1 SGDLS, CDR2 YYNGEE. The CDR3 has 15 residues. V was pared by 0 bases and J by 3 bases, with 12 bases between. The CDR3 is CASSVAPDADYGYTF. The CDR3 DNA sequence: TGTGCCAGCAGCGTAGCCCCCGACGCGGACTATGGCTACACCTTC.

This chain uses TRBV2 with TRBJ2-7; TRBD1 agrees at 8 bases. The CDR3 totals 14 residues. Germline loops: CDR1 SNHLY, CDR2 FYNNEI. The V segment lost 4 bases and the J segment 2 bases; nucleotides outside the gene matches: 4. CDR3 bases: TGTGCCAGCAGTGTGACAGGGGCGCCCTACGAGCAGTACTTC. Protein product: CASSVTGAPYEQYF.

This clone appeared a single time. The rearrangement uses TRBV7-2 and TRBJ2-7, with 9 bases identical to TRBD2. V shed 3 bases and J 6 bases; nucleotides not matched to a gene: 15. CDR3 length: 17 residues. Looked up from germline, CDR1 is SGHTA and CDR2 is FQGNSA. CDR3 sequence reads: CASSFTAGGVAGGEQYF. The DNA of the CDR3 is TGTGCCAGCAGCTTTACAGCGGGGGGCGTGGCAGGGGGCGAGCAGTACTTC.

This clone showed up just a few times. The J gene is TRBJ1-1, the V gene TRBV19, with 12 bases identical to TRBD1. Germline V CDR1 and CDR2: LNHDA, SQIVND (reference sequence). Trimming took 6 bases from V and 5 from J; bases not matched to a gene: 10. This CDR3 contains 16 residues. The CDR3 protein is CASRMGQGAWDTEAFF. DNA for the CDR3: TGTGCCAGTAGGATGGGACAGGGGGCGTGGGATACTGAAGCTTTCTTT. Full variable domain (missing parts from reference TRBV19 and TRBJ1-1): DGGITQSPKYLFRKEGQNVTLSCEQNLNHDAMYWYRQDPGQGLRLIYYSQIVNDFQKGDIAEGYSVSREKKESFPLTVTSAQKNPTAFYLCASRMGQGAWDTEAFFGQGTRLTVV.